Below, one T cell receptor beta chain is given with its context. PCR was performed a second time for roughly 6 to 12 cycles using a sample-barcoded 5' primer and a J-beta primer mix. TCRdb reanalysed the 5' RACE reads using MiXCR and keeps one entry per CDR3 protein. The data contain roughly 730,000 distinct CDR3 sequences, just over 55% of them singletons. This specimen comes from a study of blood T cells in healthy people across ages. Sequencing input: blood. The sequence came from a man aged 40-55 years in good health.

CDR3 in amino acids: CASSQETSGARYNEQFF. The CDR3 DNA reads as TGTGCCAGCAGCCAAGAGACTAGCGGGGCACGATACAATGAGCAGTTCTTC. The chain carries TRBV4-2 and TRBJ2-1; TRBD2 aligns across 11 bases. The germline V gene has CDR1 LGHNA and CDR2 YNFKEQ. The CDR3 contains 17 residues. V lost 0 bases and J lost 4; bases outside the gene matches: 5.